This TCR beta chain was captured by sequencing in a study of identical twins (dated by TCRdb to 2016 to 2018). With regard to the full study: TCR alpha and beta repertoires from monozygotic twins, unrelated adults of various ages and cord blood were deep-sequenced to test whether fetal clonotypes persist. To rule out contamination, the twin experiments were replicated at different times with different library preparation protocols.

From V the trimming removes 4 bases and from J it removes 11 bases, while the gene matches leave 13 bases of the junction unaccounted for. From a lookup of the germline V gene, CDR1 and CDR2 are SGHRS and YFSETQ. The CDR3, from cysteine to phenylalanine, totals 14 residues. Solely the CDR3 DNA is kept, with 42 bases framed from the first base. The library relied on 5' RACE. The sequencer listed for this sample is Illumina HiSeq 2000. Template switching introduced a universal primer binding site; the final cDNA contained a unique molecular identifier, enabling accurate counting of TCR cDNA molecules. Specific primers in the conserved constant-segment region were used to synthesize first-strand cDNA for TCR alpha and beta chains. To control for contamination, each cDNA library was double barcoded with a SMART-Mk sample barcode plus Illumina barcodes. TruSeq adapter sequences and Illumina sample barcodes were added in two successive PCR steps. TCR alpha and beta cDNA libraries were sequenced on the Illumina HiSeq platform with custom primers. The study's processing was this. MiGEC was used to process raw reads and extract unique molecular identifiers, and MiXCR was used to find CDR3 positions. Recombination models were inferred per individual with the repgenHMM and IGoR tools using an EM algorithm. The tcR package in R was used for shared clonotype analysis, with sharing normalized by the product of cloneset sizes. Out-of-frame nonproductive sequences were analyzed to study raw recombination free of thymic and clonal selection effects. The public reads were quality trimmed at Q25 with fastp and then assembled into clones with MiXCR by TCRdb, keeping productive beta chains. Records with the same CDR3 protein are collapsed into one entry carrying the most frequent genes and DNA. The V and J calls reflect TCRdb's pipeline rather than the authors' work. The sample records 1.5 million to 2 million distinct CDR3 sequences, around a third of which are singletons. Around 0.25% of the sample goes to the ten largest clones.

Of note for this clonotype: Its antigen is still unknown. Base qualities are not at hand, and no much larger clone is one base apart.

Only healthy Caucasian donors were included. Overall study results and their limits: Compared with coincidental sharing between unrelated individuals, out-of-frame TCR alpha sequences shared between twins showed an excess of sequences with low generation probability. Because the same donors could not be followed over many years, the conclusions relied on cross-sectional statistical analysis. Zero-insertion analyses could be partly confounded by invariant T cells such as MAIT and iNKT, though diverse VJ usage argued against such confounding for most clonotypes. Fewer insertions were carried by abundant cord blood beta clonotypes, a similar but weaker trend appeared in young adult naive repertoires, and no such trend appeared in memory repertoires. In monozygotic twins, recombination models systematically underestimated out-of-frame TCR alpha sharing, but the models matched the sharing seen between unrelated individuals. The excess sharing between twins in beta out-of-frame sequences was weaker because fewer shared sequences reduced the signal-to-noise ratio.

The rearrangement combines TRBV5-1 with TRBJ2-5; 8 bases in the middle match TRBD2. Sequenced sample: cord blood. This TCR derives from a newborn girl in good health. The CDR3 here reads CASSVEREIIEQYF. DNA sequence: TGCGCCAGCAGCGTCGAGCGGGAGATCATTGAGCAGTACTTC.